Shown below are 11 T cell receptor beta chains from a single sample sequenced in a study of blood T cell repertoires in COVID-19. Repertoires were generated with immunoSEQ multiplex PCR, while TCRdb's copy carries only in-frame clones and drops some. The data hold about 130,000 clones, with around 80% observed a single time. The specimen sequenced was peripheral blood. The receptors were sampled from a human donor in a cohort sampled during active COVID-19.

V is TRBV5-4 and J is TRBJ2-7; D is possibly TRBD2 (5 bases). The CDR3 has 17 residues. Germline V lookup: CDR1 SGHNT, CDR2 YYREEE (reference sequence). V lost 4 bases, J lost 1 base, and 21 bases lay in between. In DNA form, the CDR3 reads TGTGCCAGCAGCCGAAGGACTGGACTCTCGGATTCCTACGAGCAGTACTTC. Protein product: CASSRRTGLSDSYEQYF. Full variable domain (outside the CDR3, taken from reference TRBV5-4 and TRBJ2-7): ETGVTQSPTHLIKTRGQQVTLRCSSQSGHNTVSWYQQALGQGPQFIFQYYREEENGRGNFPPRFSGLQFPNYSSELNVNALELDDSALYLCASSRRTGLSDSYEQYFGPGTRLTVT.

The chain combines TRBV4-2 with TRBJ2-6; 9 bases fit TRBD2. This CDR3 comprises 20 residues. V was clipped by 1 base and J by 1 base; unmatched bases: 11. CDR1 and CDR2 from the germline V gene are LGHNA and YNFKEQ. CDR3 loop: CASSQVERLAVLSGANVLTF. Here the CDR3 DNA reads TGTGCCAGCAGCCAAGTTGAGAGACTAGCGGTCTTGTCTGGGGCCAACGTCCTGACTTTC.

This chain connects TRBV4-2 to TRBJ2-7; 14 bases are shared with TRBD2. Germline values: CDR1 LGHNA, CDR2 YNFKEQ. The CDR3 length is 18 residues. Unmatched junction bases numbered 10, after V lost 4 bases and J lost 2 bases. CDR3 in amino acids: CASSRETSGGATAYEQYF. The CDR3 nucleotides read TGTGCCAGCAGCCGGGAGACTAGCGGGGGGGCTACAGCCTACGAGCAGTACTTC.

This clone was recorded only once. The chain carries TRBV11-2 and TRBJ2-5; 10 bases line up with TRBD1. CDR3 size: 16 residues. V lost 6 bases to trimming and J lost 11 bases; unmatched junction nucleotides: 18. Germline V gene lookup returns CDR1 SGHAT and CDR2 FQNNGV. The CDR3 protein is CASSPPYRRDRGKQYF. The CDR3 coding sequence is TGTGCCAGCAGTCCCCCTTATCGGCGGGACAGGGGAAAGCAGTACTTC.

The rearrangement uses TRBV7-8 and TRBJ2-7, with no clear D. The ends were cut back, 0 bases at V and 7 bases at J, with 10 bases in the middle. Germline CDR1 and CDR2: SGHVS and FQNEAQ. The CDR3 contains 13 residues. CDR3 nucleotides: TGTGCCAGCAGCTTAGCACAGTTACGAGAGCAGTACTTC. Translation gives CASSLAQLREQYF. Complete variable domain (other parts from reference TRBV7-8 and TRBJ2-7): GAGVSQSPRYKVAKRGQDVALRCDPISGHVSLFWYQQALGQGPEFLTYFQNEAQLDKSGLPSDRFFAERPEGSVSTLKIQRTQQEDSAVYLCASSLAQLREQYFGPGTRLTVT.

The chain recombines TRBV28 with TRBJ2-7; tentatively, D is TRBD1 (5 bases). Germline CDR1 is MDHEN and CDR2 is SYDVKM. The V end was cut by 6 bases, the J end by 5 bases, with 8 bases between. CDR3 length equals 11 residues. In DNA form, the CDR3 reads TGTGCCAGCAGAGGACAACACGAGCAGTACTTC. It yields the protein CASRGQHEQYF.

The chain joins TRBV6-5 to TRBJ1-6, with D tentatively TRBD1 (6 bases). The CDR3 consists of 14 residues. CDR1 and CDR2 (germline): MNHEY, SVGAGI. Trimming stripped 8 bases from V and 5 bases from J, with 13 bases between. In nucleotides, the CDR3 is TGTGCCAGCTCCCTAGGACAGAATAATTCACCCCTCCACTTT. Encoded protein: CASSLGQNNSPLHF.

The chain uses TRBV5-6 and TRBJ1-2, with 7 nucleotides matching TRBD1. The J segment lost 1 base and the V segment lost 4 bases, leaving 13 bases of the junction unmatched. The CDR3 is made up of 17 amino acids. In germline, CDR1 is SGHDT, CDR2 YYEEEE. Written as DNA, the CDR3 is TGTGCCAGCAGCCGTTATATCCCACGACAGGGTAACTATGGCTACACCTTC. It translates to CASSRYIPRQGNYGYTF.

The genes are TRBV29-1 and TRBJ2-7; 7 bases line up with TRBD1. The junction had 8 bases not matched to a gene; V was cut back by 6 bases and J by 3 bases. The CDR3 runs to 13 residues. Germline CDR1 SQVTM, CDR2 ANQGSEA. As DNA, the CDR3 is TGCAGCGTCTACCGGGACAGTAACTACGAGCAGTACTTC. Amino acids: CSVYRDSNYEQYF.

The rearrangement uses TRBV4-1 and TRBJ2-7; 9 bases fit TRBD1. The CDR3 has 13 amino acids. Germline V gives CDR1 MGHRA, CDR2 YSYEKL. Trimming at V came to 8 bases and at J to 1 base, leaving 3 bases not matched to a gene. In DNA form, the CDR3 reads TGCGCCAGCCGAGGGACAGGGTCCTACGAGCAGTACTTC. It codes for CASRGTGSYEQYF.

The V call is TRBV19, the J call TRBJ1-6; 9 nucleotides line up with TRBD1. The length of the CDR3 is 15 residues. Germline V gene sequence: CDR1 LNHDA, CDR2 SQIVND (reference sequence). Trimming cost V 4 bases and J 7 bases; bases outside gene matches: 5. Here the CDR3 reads CASSKGQGRNSPLHF. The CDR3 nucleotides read TGTGCCAGTAGTAAGGGACAGGGACGGAATTCACCCCTCCACTTT.